The 26 T cell receptor beta chains below come from one sample, sequenced in a study of T cells in Graves' hyperthyroidism and ophthalmopathy. Amplification targeted TCR beta CDR3 regions from RNA transcripts. A first-round RT-PCR of the TCR CDR3 used the HTBI primer set. Via MiXCR, TCRdb re-called the multiplex PCR reads, giving one row per CDR3 protein. The sample records almost 600,000 distinct CDR3 sequences, approximately 15% being singletons. The sequencing input was blood. The receptors were gathered from a woman under 40 with Graves' hyperthyroidism that later progressed to Graves' ophthalmopathy.

Ten or more counts support this clonotype. J is TRBJ2-5 and V is TRBV28, with a weak D call TRBD2 (6 bases). Germline V CDR1 and CDR2: MDHEN, SYDVKM. Trimming took 3 bases from V and 7 from J, leaving 12 bases between them. The CDR3 consists of 13 residues. The CDR3 DNA reads as TGTGCCAGCAGTTTCGGGGGAGTAGGGACCCAGTACTTC. Residues: CASSFGGVGTQYF.

This chain links TRBV7-3 with TRBJ1-2; 12 bases map to TRBD1. The V and J ends lost 8 bases and 5 bases, in that order; junction bases with no gene match: 9. The CDR3 is made up of 15 amino acids. Germline V CDR1 and CDR2: SGHTA, FQGTGA. The CDR3: CASGGGTGGSYGYTF. CDR3 sequence (DNA): TGTGCCAGCGGAGGCGGGACAGGGGGCTCTTATGGCTACACCTTC.

This clonotype was seen ten or more times. This rearrangement joins TRBV3-1 to TRBJ1-2; D remains unclear. This CDR3 is built from 14 residues. CDR1 and CDR2 (germline): LGHDT, YNNKEL (reference sequence). V was pared by 0 bases and J by 3 bases, with 8 bases between. The CDR3 DNA reads TGTGCCAGCAGCCAAGATGAAGACTACTATGGCTACACCTTC. Amino acids: CASSQDEDYYGYTF.

This clonotype was found many times. This chain links TRBV5-1 with TRBJ2-3; 13 bases map to TRBD2. V shed 6 bases and J 6 bases; nucleotides not matched to a gene: 10. The CDR3 runs 16 residues. Germline values: CDR1 SGHRS, CDR2 YFSETQ. CDR3 bases: TGCGCCAGCAAACGGTGGACTAGCGGGAGTGGCGATACGCAGTATTTT. It encodes CASKRWTSGSGDTQYF.

This clonotype showed up many times. A read error may be the cause here, since a much bigger clone is one base away. The chain employs TRBV11-3 and TRBJ1-1, with D unclear. V was shortened by 2 bases and J by 3 bases, with 1 base between the two germline ends. Germline CDR1 reads SGHNT; CDR2 reads YENEEA. The CDR3 is 11 residues long. The CDR3: CASSLHTEAFF. CDR3 coding DNA: TGTGCCAGCAGCTTACACACTGAAGCTTTCTTT.

This clonotype turned up a few times. V and J are TRBV20-1 and TRBJ2-7, with 9 bases that match TRBD2. This CDR3 contains 16 residues. CDR1 and CDR2 from the germline V gene are DFQATT and SNEGSKA (reference sequence). The V segment lost 3 bases and the J segment 2 bases; nucleotides outside the gene matches: 11. The CDR3 nucleotides are TGCAGTGCTAGTCCTAGCGGGAAACTTTGGGCCTACGAGCAGTACTTC. This translates into CSASPSGKLWAYEQYF.

This clonotype was seen ten or more times. The CDR3 reads CATSGGLAGRRDSYNEQFF. The CDR3, as DNA: TGTGCCACCTCAGGGGGACTAGCGGGACGGAGGGACTCCTACAATGAGCAGTTCTTC. This chain joins TRBV24-1 and TRBJ2-1; 13 nucleotides align to TRBD2. The CDR3 sequence is 19 residues long. Trimming cost V 9 bases and J 0 bases; bases outside gene matches: 13. The germline V gene has CDR1 KGHDR and CDR2 SFDVKD.

V gene TRBV5-5 combines with J gene TRBJ1-1, with D uncertain. V was cut by 0 bases and J by 3 bases, with 12 bases left in between. Germline V CDR1 and CDR2: SGHKS, YYEKEE (reference sequence). The CDR3 contains 15 residues. The CDR3 nucleotides are TGTGCCAGCAGCTTGGCCCCGGACGGGTACACTGAAGCTTTCTTT. It specifies CASSLAPDGYTEAFF.

Ten or more counts support this clonotype. The chain employs TRBV9 and TRBJ1-3; D gene unclear. Trimming pared 0 bases from V and 4 bases from J, leaving 11 bases between. Germline V CDR1 and CDR2: SGDLS, YYNGEE. The CDR3 is 15 residues long. The CDR3 spells CASSVDVGGGNTIYF. The DNA for the CDR3 is TGTGCCAGCAGCGTAGATGTTGGAGGGGGAAACACCATATATTTT.

This clonotype has a handful of counts. This chain links TRBV20-1 with TRBJ1-1; 10 bases align to TRBD1. Per the germline V gene, CDR1 is DFQATT and CDR2 is SNEGSKA (reference sequence). The CDR3 covers 14 residues. V gave up 6 bases and J gave up 1 base; unmatched junction bases: 5. The CDR3 reads CSASTGGENTEAFF. In DNA form, the CDR3 reads TGCAGTGCCTCGACAGGGGGCGAGAACACTGAAGCTTTCTTT.

This chain uses TRBV30 with TRBJ2-3; 7 bases line up with TRBD2. J gave up 6 bases and V 3 bases, and 9 bases lay outside the gene matches. Germline values: CDR1 GTSNPN, CDR2 SVGIG (reference sequence). This CDR3 spans 14 amino acids. The CDR3 coding sequence is TGTGCCTGGAGACAGGCATGGGGAGGGGATACGCAGTATTTT. Protein product: CAWRQAWGGDTQYF.

This clonotype was detected many times. V and J are TRBV6-2 or TRBV6-3 and TRBJ1-2; D not certain. The CDR3 totals 14 residues. The germline V gene has CDR1 MNHEY and CDR2 SVGEGT. V was cut by 5 bases and J by 4 bases, with 14 bases left in between. The CDR3 here is CASSAFVGSYGYTF. CDR3 sequence (DNA): TGTGCCAGCAGTGCGTTTGTGGGGAGCTATGGCTACACCTTC.

This clonotype has more than one count but fewer than ten. This chain connects TRBV12-3 or TRBV12-4 to TRBJ1-4; 9 nucleotides match TRBD1. After removal of 6 bases from V and 3 bases from J, the junction contained 8 bases not matched to a gene. The CDR3 extends over 16 amino acids. The CDR3 coding sequence is TGTGCCAGCAGCCTTGGGACAGGGACCCCTAATGAAAAACTGTTTTTT. This gives the protein CASSLGTGTPNEKLFF.

The chain has TRBV5-5 and TRBJ2-5, with D perhaps TRBD2 (6 bases). This CDR3 has 14 amino acids. Trimming cost V 3 bases and J 2 bases, with 11 bases left between them. CDR1 SGHKS and CDR2 YYEKEE come from the germline V gene (reference sequence). This CDR3 is CASSSGLGQETQYF. Written as DNA, the CDR3 is TGTGCCAGCAGCTCGGGACTTGGTCAAGAGACCCAGTACTTC.

This clonotype was found many times. J is TRBJ2-7 and V is TRBV20-1; D gene uncertain. V shed 1 base and J shed 5 bases, with 9 bases lying between them. The germline gives CDR1 DFQATT, CDR2 SNEGSKA (reference sequence). The CDR3 totals 12 residues. The CDR3 here is CSARGDRHEQYF. The CDR3 DNA is TGCAGTGCTAGAGGGGATCGGCACGAGCAGTACTTC.

This clonotype was observed at least ten times. This chain connects TRBV10-3 to TRBJ1-5, with a possible D match to TRBD1 (6 bases). V was shortened by 0 bases and J by 5 bases, with 14 bases between the two germline ends. The CDR3 consists of 16 residues. Looked up from germline, CDR1 is ENHRY and CDR2 is SYGVKD. DNA for the CDR3: TGTGCCATCAGTGAGTCGGGGGGGCGAAGGGATCAGCCCCAGCATTTT. Residues: CAISESGGRRDQPQHF.

Ten or more counts support this clonotype. The V gene is TRBV28, the J gene TRBJ1-6; D may be TRBD1 (5 bases). V gave up 4 bases and J gave up 7 bases, with 20 bases separating them. CDR3 length equals 17 residues. The germline gives CDR1 MDHEN, CDR2 SYDVKM. The CDR3 loop is CASSSQGGGGRNSPLHF. The CDR3 DNA reads as TGTGCCAGCAGTTCTCAGGGAGGTGGAGGGCGGAATTCACCCCTCCACTTT.

This clonotype has a count of ten or more. The chain carries TRBV30 and TRBJ1-1, with D uncertain. CDR1 GTSNPN and CDR2 SVGIG come from the germline V gene (reference sequence). The CDR3 has 14 amino acids. Deletions cut 2 bases from V and 2 bases from J, with 12 bases between. The CDR3, as DNA: TGTGCCTGGAGTCCCCTACACGGAAACACTGAAGCTTTCTTT. It specifies CAWSPLHGNTEAFF.

This clonotype came up many times. The V call is TRBV28, the J call TRBJ2-7, with 9 nucleotides matching TRBD2. Germline loops: CDR1 MDHEN, CDR2 SYDVKM. The V segment lost 9 bases and the J segment 0 bases; nucleotides outside the gene matches: 12. This CDR3 spans 16 amino acids. CDR3 region: CASRVGAGGHSYEQYF. CDR3 coding DNA: TGTGCCAGTCGGGTCGGAGCGGGAGGCCACTCCTACGAGCAGTACTTC.

This clonotype was seen at least ten times. The rearrangement links TRBV5-1 to TRBJ2-1; TRBD1 is a possible D gene (6 bases). There are 16 residues in the CDR3. Trimming shortened V by 4 bases and J by 8 bases, and 22 bases separated the two germline ends. Looked up from germline, CDR1 is SGHRS and CDR2 is YFSETQ. The DNA of the CDR3 is TGCGCCAGCAGCACCCGGTGGGCAGGGGATAGGGATGAGCAGTTCTTC. Translating it yields CASSTRWAGDRDEQFF.

The chain couples TRBV28 to TRBJ2-5; D may correspond to TRBD1 or TRBD2 (5 bases each). The V gene lost 6 bases and the J gene lost 0 bases, with 17 bases spanning the gap. CDR1 is MDHEN, CDR2 SYDVKM, per germline. This CDR3 has 16 residues. CDR3 residues: CASSLMRLGDQETQYF. In nucleotides, the CDR3 is TGTGCCAGCAGCTTAATGAGACTGGGGGACCAAGAGACCCAGTACTTC.

The chain has TRBV6-1 and TRBJ2-1, with TRBD2 matching over 9 bases. The CDR3 contains 13 residues. Germline values: CDR1 MNHNS, CDR2 SASEGT. The J segment lost 10 bases and the V segment lost 7 bases, leaving 8 bases of the junction unmatched. The CDR3 region is CASTGGRAEEQFF. DNA for the CDR3: TGTGCCAGCACGGGCGGGAGGGCCGAGGAGCAGTTCTTC.

In its sample, this clonotype was seen many times. The genes are TRBV4-3 and TRBJ1-4; a weak D match, TRBD1 (5 bases). Germline lookup yields CDR1 LGHNA and CDR2 YSLEER. CDR3 length: 15 amino acids. Trimming cost V 2 bases and J 5 bases, with 12 bases left between them. DNA of the CDR3: TGCGCCAGCAGCCAAATTAAGGGGATGAATGAAAAACTGTTTTTT. It specifies CASSQIKGMNEKLFF.

V gene TRBV11-2 combines with J gene TRBJ1-2; tentatively, D is TRBD1 (6 bases). The germline CDR1 and CDR2 sequences are SGHAT and FQNNGV. The CDR3 length is 15 residues. The V and J ends lost 1 base and 4 bases respectively, with 13 bases between them. CDR3 loop: CASSLGSQGRYGYTF. The CDR3 DNA is TGTGCCAGCAGCTTAGGGTCACAGGGCCGCTATGGCTACACCTTC.

This clonotype was seen ten or more times. This chain uses TRBV6-1 with TRBJ1-2, with 10 bases lining up with TRBD1. Germline V gene lookup returns CDR1 MNHNS and CDR2 SASEGT. The ends lost 5 bases at V and 1 base at J; junction bases unmatched: 4. The CDR3 has 15 residues. The CDR3 DNA follows: TGTGCCAGCAGTCGGACAGGGGGGGATAACTATGGCTACACCTTC. This gives the protein CASSRTGGDNYGYTF.

This clonotype has more than one count but fewer than ten. The chain recombines TRBV7-9 with TRBJ2-2; the D gene is possibly TRBD1 (7 bases). The CDR3 contains 20 residues. Germline V gene data show CDR1 as SEHNR and CDR2 as FQNEAQ (reference sequence). V lost 5 bases, J lost 5 bases, and 30 bases lay in between. The CDR3 region is CASSQTPGGHGPVWTGELFF. In DNA, the CDR3 is TGTGCCAGCAGCCAAACCCCAGGGGGGCACGGGCCAGTATGGACCGGGGAGCTGTTTTTT.